The T cell receptor (beta chain) under discussion was sequenced for a study of OX40 agonist ivuxolimab in advanced cancers. This CDR3 region has 17 residues. CDR1 and CDR2 from the germline V gene are SEHNR and FQNEAQ (reference sequence). The ends lost 5 bases at V and 7 bases at J; junction bases unmatched: 13. Data came from immunoSEQ multiplex PCR; TCRdb stores just in-frame clones and leaves some out. Of more than 25,000 clones listed, over 90% are singletons. This clone was recorded once. Sequenced here: CD4+ or CD8+ T cells sorted from blood, sampled in a trial of the OX40 agonist ivuxolimab. The receptor was isolated from an adult with an advanced solid tumor such as melanoma, head and neck, liver or kidney cancer. The rearrangement joins TRBV7-9 to TRBJ2-1, with 11 bases fitting TRBD2. This CDR3 is CASSPSGTSGMMNEQFF. The CDR3 DNA reads TGTGCCAGCAGCCCGTCCGGGACTAGCGGTATGATGAATGAGCAGTTCTTC.